Presented here are 21 T cell receptor beta chains from one specimen sequenced in a study of cytomegalovirus exposure and HLA in healthy donors (dated 2017 in TCRdb). The library was produced with the immunoSEQ multiplex PCR assay. A mixture of 60 forward primers for TCR Vbeta segments and 13 reverse primers for TCR Jbeta segments was used in the multiplex PCR. What TCRdb holds here is the immuneACCESS table cut down to in-frame rearrangements. Part of the clones is not present; checked against another copy, under half of the missing clones reflect an unresolved V gene, and the others are unexplained. Within this sample are over 130,000 clones, with 70% to 80% of them counted one time only. About 3.5% of the sample is held by the ten biggest clonotypes. Material for sequencing was PBMCs. These receptors all stem from a human donor in good health.

V and J are TRBV27 and TRBJ1-1, with 7 bases aligning to TRBD1. J lost 5 bases, V lost 5 bases, and 14 bases had no gene match. CDR1 and CDR2 from the germline V gene are MNHEY and SMNVEV (reference sequence). The CDR3 extends over 16 amino acids. CDR3 protein: CASSERTGLPPTEAFF. Here the CDR3 DNA reads TGTGCCAGCAGTGAGCGGACAGGCCTTCCCCCAACTGAAGCTTTCTTT.

The chain is built from TRBV14 and TRBJ1-2; 8 bases are shared with TRBD1. There are 16 residues in the CDR3. Germline CDR1 and CDR2: SGHDN and FVKESK. The trim removed 1 base at V and 1 base at J, leaving 5 bases unmatched. The CDR3 loop is CASSQVSGQGNYGYTF. The CDR3, as DNA: TGTGCCAGCAGCCAAGTATCCGGACAGGGTAACTATGGCTACACCTTC.

A note on this clone: In the same sample, other DNA sequences code for this CDR3. The rearrangement joins TRBV6-5 to TRBJ1-3, with D uncertain. V dropped 2 bases and J dropped 0 bases, with 8 bases sitting between them. CDR1 MNHEY and CDR2 SVGAGI come from the germline V gene. CDR3 length: 15 residues. The DNA for the CDR3 is TGTGCCAGCAGTTACAGTCCGGGCTCTGGAAACACCATATATTTT. Amino acid sequence: CASSYSPGSGNTIYF.

The chain couples TRBV6-5 to TRBJ1-1; TRBD1 matches at 9 bases. With 0 bases clipped from V and 8 bases from J, the junction kept 4 bases outside the gene matches. The CDR3 extends over 14 amino acids. Germline CDR1 and CDR2: MNHEY and SVGAGI. CDR3 sequence (DNA): TGTGCCAGCAGTTACTCCCCCGGGACAGGGGAAGCTTTCTTT. This codes for CASSYSPGTGEAFF.

V usage is TRBV30 and J usage is TRBJ2-5; D perhaps matches TRBD2 (7 bases). The germline CDR1 and CDR2 sequences are GTSNPN and SVGIG (reference sequence). The CDR3 consists of 15 residues. V was clipped by 3 bases and J by 4 bases, with 18 bases between them. As DNA, the CDR3 is TGTGCCTGGAGATTGGGGGGGGGCCCCGGAGAGACCCAGTACTTC. Its translation: CAWRLGGGPGETQYF.

This clone was counted between two and nine times. The chain is built from TRBV7-2 and TRBJ2-5, with a tentative D call TRBD2 (5 bases). Deletions cut 3 bases from V and 4 bases from J, with 6 bases between. The CDR3 contains 12 residues. CDR1 is SGHTA and CDR2 is FQGNSA in the germline V gene. CDR3 nucleotide sequence: TGTGCCAGCAGCTTGGGAGTAGAGACCCAGTACTTC. As protein: CASSLGVETQYF.

This clone has just a few counts. V is TRBV5-8 and J is TRBJ2-7, with TRBD1 matching 7 bases. The V gene's germline CDR1 is SGHTS and CDR2 YDEGEE. The CDR3 loop spans 15 amino acids. Losses at the gene ends were 6 bases for V and 2 bases for J; bases not matched to a gene: 11. The CDR3 nucleotides are TGTGCCAGCACCCGAACAGGGGCCCTTGCCTACGAGCAGTACTTC. This sequence encodes CASTRTGALAYEQYF. The full variable domain, with the rest looked up from reference TRBV5-8 and TRBJ2-7, is EAGVTQSPTHLIKTRGQQATLRCSPISGHTSVYWYQQALGLGLQFLLWYDEGEERNRGNFPPRFSGRQFPNYSSELNVNALELEDSALYLCASTRTGALAYEQYFGPGTRLTVT.

This chain uses TRBV6-5 with TRBJ2-5; D is perhaps TRBD1 (6 bases). The germline gives CDR1 MNHEY, CDR2 SVGAGI. The CDR3 spans 13 residues. Trimming took 5 bases from V and 2 from J, leaving 9 bases between them. CDR3 sequence reads: CASSRTVQETQYF. As DNA, the CDR3 is TGTGCCAGCAGTCGGACAGTGCAAGAGACCCAGTACTTC.

This clone was counted only a few times. This chain joins TRBV19 and TRBJ2-5; D may be TRBD2 (6 bases). CDR1 and CDR2 from the germline V gene are LNHDA and SQIVND (reference sequence). With 5 bases removed from V and 4 bases from J, the gap between germline ends came to 14 bases. This CDR3 has 14 residues. The CDR3 coding sequence is TGTGCCAGTAGTTTGAGACTAGATTCAGAGACCCAGTACTTC. Translation: CASSLRLDSETQYF.

The chain has TRBV5-4 and TRBJ2-6, with 7 nucleotides matching TRBD2. The CDR3 loop spans 18 amino acids. With 4 bases clipped from V and 0 bases from J, the junction kept 10 bases outside the gene matches. The germline V gene encodes CDR1 SGHNT and CDR2 YYREEE (reference sequence). The CDR3 loop reads CASSPGEGMGSGANVLTF. The CDR3 DNA reads TGTGCCAGCAGCCCGGGGGAGGGTATGGGCTCTGGGGCCAACGTCCTGACTTTC. Together with reference TRBV5-4 and TRBJ2-6, the CDR3 gives the full variable domain: ETGVTQSPTHLIKTRGQQVTLRCSSQSGHNTVSWYQQALGQGPQFIFQYYREEENGRGNFPPRFSGLQFPNYSSELNVNALELDDSALYLCASSPGEGMGSGANVLTFGAGSRLTVL.

This rearrangement joins TRBV30 to TRBJ2-2; D not certain. The CDR3 sequence is 12 residues long. V was pared by 3 bases and J by 5 bases, with 7 bases between. Germline V gene data show CDR1 as GTSNPN and CDR2 as SVGIG (reference sequence). The CDR3 loop is CAWRSGTGELFF. The CDR3 DNA reads as TGTGCCTGGAGGTCAGGAACCGGGGAGCTGTTTTTT.

V and J are TRBV4-1 and TRBJ2-7; D is undetermined. The germline gives CDR1 MGHRA, CDR2 YSYEKL. V dropped 1 base and J dropped 7 bases, with 14 bases sitting between them. This CDR3 contains 14 residues. CDR3 sequence: CASSQGPWFPEQYF. In nucleotides, the CDR3 is TGCGCCAGCAGCCAAGGGCCGTGGTTTCCAGAGCAGTACTTC.

This sequence joins TRBV7-8 and TRBJ2-7; 9 bases match TRBD1. Germline V CDR1 and CDR2: SGHVS, FQNEAQ. J lost 4 bases, V lost 5 bases, and 6 bases had no gene match. The CDR3 consists of 14 residues. CDR3 DNA: TGTGCCAGCAGCATCGCCGGGACAGGGTACGAGCAGTACTTC. Protein: CASSIAGTGYEQYF.

The rearrangement uses TRBV7-2 and TRBJ1-2; D is uncertain. CDR1 is SGHTA and CDR2 is FQGNSA in the germline V gene. The CDR3 has 12 amino acids. V was pared by 6 bases and J by 2 bases, with 7 bases between. Here the CDR3 reads CASSRANYGYTF. The CDR3 DNA sequence: TGTGCCAGCAGTCGAGCGAACTATGGCTACACCTTC.

The V gene is TRBV27, the J gene TRBJ1-2; 8 bases map to TRBD1. CDR3 size: 16 residues. The germline CDR1 and CDR2 sequences are MNHEY and SMNVEV (reference sequence). V trimming: 2 bases; J trimming: 0 bases; junction bases outside the gene matches: 5. The CDR3 nucleotides are TGTGCCAGCAGTTTAACAGGACAGGGTACTAACTATGGCTACACCTTC. Translated, it gives CASSLTGQGTNYGYTF.

The chain is built from TRBV27 and TRBJ1-2, with 10 bases that match TRBD1. Per germline, CDR1 MNHEY and CDR2 SMNVEV (reference sequence). Losses at the gene ends were 0 bases for V and 3 bases for J; bases not matched to a gene: 4. The CDR3 is made up of 16 amino acids. The CDR3 loop is CASSLSAGQGYYGYTF. CDR3 DNA: TGTGCCAGCAGTTTATCCGCGGGACAGGGGTACTATGGCTACACCTTC.

J is TRBJ2-5 and V is TRBV9, with 7 positions matching TRBD1. CDR3 length: 17 amino acids. After removal of 4 bases from V and 2 bases from J, the junction contained 14 bases not matched to a gene. Germline CDR1 SGDLS, CDR2 YYNGEE. CDR3 coding DNA: TGTGCCAGCAGCCCGCCCCCAGGACAGGTTAAACAAGAGACCCAGTACTTC. It yields the protein CASSPPPGQVKQETQYF.

The chain recombines TRBV10-2 with TRBJ2-1, with D possibly TRBD2 on 6 matching bases. Germline CDR1 WSHSY, CDR2 SAAADI. CDR3 length: 15 residues. V was cut by 0 bases and J by 0 bases, with 6 bases left in between. The CDR3 spells CASSESGGSYNEQFF. The CDR3, as DNA: TGCGCCAGCAGTGAGTCGGGGGGCTCCTACAATGAGCAGTTCTTC.

The chain couples TRBV19 to TRBJ1-4, with D perhaps TRBD1 (6 bases). The CDR3 covers 16 residues. From germline, CDR1 is LNHDA and CDR2 SQIVND (reference sequence). V shed 4 bases and J shed 0 bases, with 12 bases lying between them. CDR3 region: CASSRTVIATNEKLFF. CDR3 in DNA: TGTGCCAGTAGTAGGACAGTCATAGCAACTAATGAAAAACTGTTTTTT.

V usage is TRBV27 and J usage is TRBJ1-5; weak D call: TRBD1 (5 bases). The V gene's germline CDR1 is MNHEY and CDR2 SMNVEV (reference sequence). CDR3 size: 13 residues. The ends were cut back, 3 bases at V and 6 bases at J, with 9 bases in the middle. The CDR3 DNA sequence: TGTGCCAGCAGTTTCACCGGGGGTCAGCCCCAGCATTTT. It codes for CASSFTGGQPQHF.

A note on this clone: Germline and junction disagree at one end, which may indicate a read error. The V call is TRBV7-9, the J call TRBJ2-1; a weak D match, TRBD2 (6 bases). Germline V gives CDR1 SEHNR, CDR2 FQNEAQ (reference sequence). The CDR3 covers 12 residues. The CDR3 DNA follows: TGTTCCAGCAGCTTAGCGGCTCGAGAGCAGTTCTTC. Translated, it gives CSSSLAAREQFF. Full variable domain (rest looked up from reference TRBV7-9 and TRBJ2-1): DTGVSQNPRHKITKRGQNVTFRCDPISEHNRLYWYRQTLGQGPEFLTYFQNEAQLEKSRLLSDRFSAERPKGSFSTLEIQRTEQGDSAMYLCSSSLAAREQFFGPGTRLTVL.